In this sample, the clone carrying this T cell receptor (beta chain) turned up a few times. Patients had received no treatment within the previous three months. Generated by immunoSEQ multiplex PCR, the TCRdb table keeps only in-frame clones and is missing some. The profile shows 75,000 to 85,000 clones, around 90% of them singletons. This sample is drawn from a study of resident and recirculating memory T cells in vitiligo. Trimming removed 1 base from V and 1 base from J, with 7 bases in between. Germline V CDR1 and CDR2: SEHNR, FQNEAQ (reference sequence). This CDR3 comprises 14 residues. Material for sequencing was blood. This chain joins TRBV7-9 and TRBJ1-1; the D is unclear. The receptor's source is a male donor with vitiligo. CDR3: CASSLVQANTEAFF. The CDR3 DNA follows: TGTGCCAGCAGCTTAGTTCAAGCGAACACTGAAGCTTTCTTT.